One sample yielded the 27 T cell receptor beta chains listed below, sequenced in a study of T cell responses to AZD1222 COVID-19 vaccine. TCRdb's table, derived via immunoSEQ multiplex PCR, lists solely in-frame clones and lacks some. The sample has approximately 100,000 clones; approximately 87% are singletons. This sample comprised peripheral blood, obtained on day 0 of AZD1222 vaccination. Receptors were obtained from an adult in good health.

The chain couples TRBV14 to TRBJ2-7; TRBD1 matches 9 bases. The CDR3 runs 17 residues. Germline V gene sequence: CDR1 SGHDN, CDR2 FVKESK. The V and J ends lost 3 bases and 2 bases, in that order; junction bases with no gene match: 11. CDR3 residues: CASSHTYTQGAPYEQYF. CDR3 nucleotide sequence: TGTGCCAGCAGCCACACCTACACACAGGGGGCTCCCTACGAGCAGTACTTC.

The genes are TRBV7-9 and TRBJ2-3; 9 nucleotides match TRBD2. The junction had 17 bases not matched to a gene; V was cut back by 5 bases and J by 2 bases. From germline, CDR1 is SEHNR and CDR2 FQNEAQ (reference sequence). The CDR3 spans 19 residues. The CDR3 DNA is TGTGCCAGCAGCAGAAATTTTGGGTCTAGCGGGACCTCCACAGATACGCAGTATTTT. It encodes CASSRNFGSSGTSTDTQYF.

The chain is built from TRBV6-2 or TRBV6-3 and TRBJ2-5; D possibly uses TRBD1 or TRBD2 (6 bases each). CDR3 length: 15 residues. CDR1 is MNHEY and CDR2 is SVGEGT in the germline V gene. Trimming cost V 2 bases and J 5 bases, with 15 bases left between them. CDR3 nucleotide sequence: TGTGCCAGCAGTTACGGGAGGCAGGGGTACGAGACCCAGTACTTC. Translated, it gives CASSYGRQGYETQYF.

The chain employs TRBV3-1 (or the pseudogene TRBV3-2) and TRBJ2-5; D is perhaps TRBD2 (6 bases). The CDR3 length is 14 residues. V lost 4 bases and J 1 base, leaving 10 bases between the germline ends. Per the germline V gene, CDR1 is LGHDT and CDR2 is YNNKEL (reference sequence). CDR3 residues: CASSPTGVQETQYF. For the CDR3, the DNA is TGTGCCAGCAGCCCCACGGGAGTCCAAGAGACCCAGTACTTC.

The V call is TRBV27, the J call TRBJ1-2; weak D call: TRBD1 (6 bases). The CDR3 length is 14 residues. Trimming left V 4 bases short and J 4 bases short, with 13 bases between. Looked up from germline, CDR1 is MNHEY and CDR2 is SMNVEV (reference sequence). Here the CDR3 reads CASSSRDRIYGYTF. The CDR3 nucleotides read TGTGCCAGCAGTTCCCGAGACAGGATCTATGGCTACACCTTC.

V is TRBV5-4 and J is TRBJ1-1; unclear D gene. Germline V CDR1 and CDR2: SGHNT, YYREEE (reference sequence). Trimming left V 3 bases short and J 4 bases short, with 10 bases between. The CDR3 length is 13 residues. The DNA for the CDR3 is TGTGCCAGCAGCTCTGAACGGGGCACTGAAGCTTTCTTT. Translation gives CASSSERGTEAFF.

This rearrangement joins TRBV27 to TRBJ1-5; no definite D call. Germline CDR1 and CDR2: MNHEY and SMNVEV (reference sequence). The CDR3 has 15 amino acids. The V and J ends lost 1 base and 0 bases respectively, with 7 bases between them. In nucleotides, the CDR3 is TGTGCCAGCAGTTTATTCGCCTATAGCAATCAGCCCCAGCATTTT. Translating it yields CASSLFAYSNQPQHF.

This clone was counted ten times or more. The gene calls are TRBV30 and TRBJ2-3; the D gene is possibly TRBD2 (6 bases). The CDR3 is made up of 14 amino acids. V lost 0 bases and J 0 bases, leaving 7 bases between the germline ends. Germline V gene sequence: CDR1 GTSNPN, CDR2 SVGIG (reference sequence). For the CDR3, the DNA is TGTGCCTGGAGTGTTAGCGGAAGCACAGATACGCAGTATTTT. Protein sequence: CAWSVSGSTDTQYF.

V usage is TRBV5-8 and J usage is TRBJ1-5, with 9 nucleotides matching TRBD1. The CDR3 totals 18 residues. V was pared by 4 bases and J by 1 base, with 12 bases of the junction left unmatched. Germline V gene data show CDR1 as SGHTS and CDR2 as YDEGEE. In nucleotides, the CDR3 is TGTGCCAGCAGCCTCGGGACAGGGCTTCCTCTGAGCAATCAGCCCCAGCATTTT. Translation: CASSLGTGLPLSNQPQHF.

In this sample, this clone turned up a few times. The chain links TRBV11-3 to TRBJ2-7; 12 bases agree with TRBD2. V gave up 1 base and J gave up 3 bases; unmatched junction bases: 10. CDR1 and CDR2 from the germline V gene are SGHNT and YENEEA. The CDR3 contains 18 residues. The CDR3 DNA is TGTGCCAGCAGCTTAGGGGCGACTAGCGGGAGACGTTTCTACGAGCAGTACTTC. Residues: CASSLGATSGRRFYEQYF.

The chain is built from TRBV6-6 and TRBJ2-3; 9 bases are shared with TRBD2. With 5 bases clipped from V and 2 bases from J, the junction kept 5 bases outside the gene matches. This CDR3 contains 15 residues. Germline values: CDR1 MNHNY, CDR2 SVGAGI (reference sequence). CDR3 sequence: CASSGTSGYTDTQYF. CDR3 nucleotide sequence: TGTGCCAGCAGTGGTACTAGCGGGTACACAGATACGCAGTATTTT.

This clone showed up just once. The chain employs TRBV7-2 and TRBJ2-2, with 9 nucleotides matching TRBD2. The CDR3 runs to 16 residues. In germline, CDR1 is SGHTA, CDR2 FQGNSA. V lost 5 bases to trimming and J lost 0 bases; unmatched junction nucleotides: 4. CDR3 in amino acids: CASSPLAGTNTGELFF. CDR3 sequence (DNA): TGTGCCAGCAGCCCCCTAGCGGGAACGAACACCGGGGAGCTGTTTTTT.

The rearrangement links TRBV27 to TRBJ1-2; 9 bases are shared with TRBD1. Germline V gene lookup returns CDR1 MNHEY and CDR2 SMNVEV (reference sequence). Trimming removed 6 bases from V and 12 bases from J; junction bases left unmatched: 8. There are 12 residues in the CDR3. Here the CDR3 DNA reads TGTGCCAGCAGAACCACAGGGGGCGCGAACACCTTC. Translating gives CASRTTGGANTF.

The CDR3 reads CASSLAGDGNTIYF. DNA of the CDR3: TGTGCCAGCAGCTTGGCCGGGGACGGAAACACCATATATTTT. The chain employs TRBV5-4 and TRBJ1-3; D perhaps matches TRBD1 (5 bases). The CDR3 length is 14 residues. Germline lookup yields CDR1 SGHNT and CDR2 YYREEE (reference sequence). V was trimmed by 0 bases and J by 4 bases, leaving 8 bases between them.

The chain is built from TRBV28 and TRBJ1-4; 8 bases line up with TRBD1. Germline CDR1 and CDR2: MDHEN and SYDVKM. This CDR3 contains 16 residues. V lost 3 bases and J lost 6; bases outside the gene matches: 9. The CDR3 protein is CASSFLAGGAYEKLFF. In DNA form, the CDR3 reads TGTGCCAGCAGTTTCTTGGCAGGGGGCGCATATGAAAAACTGTTTTTT. Full variable domain (remainder filled in from reference TRBV28 and TRBJ1-4): DVKVTQSSRYLVKRTGEKVFLECVQDMDHENMFWYRQDPGLGLRLIYFSYDVKMKEKGDIPEGYSVSREKKERFSLILESASTNQTSMYLCASSFLAGGAYEKLFFGSGTQLSVL.

V is TRBV7-9 and J is TRBJ1-5; no clear D. Germline CDR1 and CDR2: SEHNR and FQNEAQ (reference sequence). The CDR3 extends over 15 amino acids. Trimming took off 5 bases at V and 5 bases at J, with 16 bases between the two ends. CDR3 DNA: TGTGCCAGCAGCCCTCAAGGGCAGTCCCATCAGCCCCAGCATTTT. Amino acid sequence: CASSPQGQSHQPQHF.

This sequence joins TRBV6-6 and TRBJ1-6; no definite D call. Germline CDR1 reads MNHNY; CDR2 reads SVGAGI (reference sequence). V shed 5 bases and J shed 10 bases, with 15 bases lying between them. CDR3 size: 14 residues. CDR3 sequence reads: CASSPPGPQSPLHF. Written as DNA, the CDR3 is TGTGCCAGCAGTCCTCCGGGCCCCCAATCACCCCTCCACTTT.

This rearrangement joins TRBV18 to TRBJ2-7; the match to TRBD2 covers 8 bases. CDR1 KGHSH and CDR2 LQKENI come from the germline V gene. With 0 bases clipped from V and 2 bases from J, the junction kept 12 bases outside the gene matches. The CDR3 runs to 18 residues. The CDR3 sequence is CASSPPGPAGDNTYEQYF. The CDR3 DNA sequence: TGTGCCAGCTCACCACCGGGGCCAGCGGGAGATAATACCTACGAGCAGTACTTC.

This chain joins TRBV6-5 and TRBJ2-1; D may be TRBD2 (6 bases). This CDR3 comprises 13 residues. V lost 4 bases, J lost 7 bases, and 11 bases lay in between. In germline, CDR1 is MNHEY, CDR2 SVGAGI. DNA of the CDR3: TGTGCCAGCAGTTCGGGACTTCTTAATGAGCAGTTCTTC. It codes for CASSSGLLNEQFF.

The chain carries TRBV2 and TRBJ2-1; TRBD1 might be the D (6 bases). From germline, CDR1 is SNHLY and CDR2 FYNNEI. V was clipped by 6 bases and J by 6 bases, with 18 bases between them. The CDR3 contains 15 residues. The CDR3 spells CASSVQKLQGNEQFF. CDR3 bases: TGTGCCAGCAGCGTCCAGAAGTTACAGGGCAATGAGCAGTTCTTC.

V is TRBV10-3 and J is TRBJ2-2; a possible D gene is TRBD2 (6 bases). V lost 5 bases to trimming and J lost 4 bases, with 14 bases between them. Germline lookup yields CDR1 ENHRY and CDR2 SYGVKD. The CDR3 spans 15 residues. The CDR3 region is CAISLAAHPTGELFF. CDR3 sequence (DNA): TGTGCCATCAGTTTAGCGGCCCACCCCACCGGGGAGCTGTTTTTT.

The J gene is TRBJ2-7, the V gene TRBV7-8; 11 positions agree with TRBD2. CDR1 and CDR2 from the germline V gene are SGHVS and FQNEAQ. The CDR3 covers 15 residues. V shed 1 base, J shed 3 bases, and the junction held 2 bases outside the gene matches. This CDR3 reads CASSLVTSGSYEQYF. In DNA, the CDR3 is TGTGCCAGCAGCTTAGTTACTAGCGGGAGCTACGAGCAGTACTTC.

This rearrangement joins TRBV6-5 to TRBJ2-7; D not resolved. This CDR3 is built from 13 residues. V was cut by 7 bases and J by 2 bases, with 12 bases left in between. Germline V gene data show CDR1 as MNHEY and CDR2 as SVGAGI. CDR3 protein: CASTQGSAYEQYF. CDR3 nucleotides: TGTGCCAGCACCCAAGGTTCGGCCTACGAGCAGTACTTC.

The CDR3: CASSEPPRRVQETQYF. CDR3 DNA sequence: TGTGCCAGCAGTGAGCCTCCCAGGAGGGTACAAGAGACCCAGTACTTC. This sequence joins TRBV6-1 and TRBJ2-5; the D gene is possibly TRBD2 (6 bases). Per the germline V gene, CDR1 is MNHNS and CDR2 is SASEGT. The CDR3 loop spans 16 amino acids. Deletions cut 3 bases from V and 2 bases from J, with 16 bases between.

CDR3 loop: CATTGSGRNNEQFF. In DNA, the CDR3 is TGTGCCACCACGGGAAGCGGGAGAAACAATGAGCAGTTCTTC. The V call is TRBV7-8, the J call TRBJ2-1, with 8 nucleotides matching TRBD2. CDR1 is SGHVS, CDR2 FQNEAQ, per germline. The CDR3 sequence is 14 residues long. The V and J ends lost 10 bases and 5 bases, in that order; junction bases with no gene match: 10.

V usage is TRBV28 and J usage is TRBJ2-2; D uncertain. Germline V gene sequence: CDR1 MDHEN, CDR2 SYDVKM. V gave up 3 bases and J gave up 5 bases, with 10 bases separating them. The CDR3 extends over 14 amino acids. The CDR3 DNA reads TGTGCCAGCAGTTTCCCTTGGGGAACCGGGGAGCTGTTTTTT. Amino acid sequence: CASSFPWGTGELFF. The full variable domain, its missing parts supplied by reference TRBV28 and TRBJ2-2, is DVKVTQSSRYLVKRTGEKVFLECVQDMDHENMFWYRQDPGLGLRLIYFSYDVKMKEKGDIPEGYSVSREKKERFSLILESASTNQTSMYLCASSFPWGTGELFFGEGSRLTVL.

This clone was counted once. The V gene is TRBV5-4, the J gene TRBJ1-1; D is undetermined. The CDR3 contains 14 residues. The V gene lost 6 bases and the J gene lost 1 base, with 13 bases spanning the gap. Germline V gives CDR1 SGHNT, CDR2 YYREEE (reference sequence). This CDR3 reads CASTPAPPNTEAFF. In DNA form, the CDR3 reads TGTGCCAGCACTCCTGCCCCACCGAACACTGAAGCTTTCTTT.